This paragraph reports one TCR beta chain. The antigen remains undetermined. Some clones are missing from TCRdb's copy, which holds only in-frame ones; the method was immunoSEQ multiplex PCR. The sample lists under 200,000 clones, around 90% seen once, with approximately 10% in the top ten. These data are taken from a study of radiation and T cells in renal cell carcinoma. The study, taken as a whole, reports: From baseline, blood top tumor clonotypes peaked at 2 weeks post-radiation.

Time point here: blood 4 weeks post-SBRT, at nephrectomy. As to treatment: 15 Gy SBRT to primary tumor, nephrectomy 4 weeks later. Nephrectomy followed 15 Gy stereotactic body radiation by 4 weeks. Serial blood draws occurred at baseline and 2 and 4 weeks post-SBRT. Clear cell pathology was present in this patient's renal cell carcinoma. CDR3 size: 14 residues. Germline V CDR1 and CDR2: KGHSH, LQKENI. Trimming cost V 3 bases and J 5 bases, with 13 bases left between them. The TCR was taken from a woman aged 50 to 60 with renal cell carcinoma. The sample was blood, taken from a patient whose treatment included radiotherapy and nephrectomy. V is TRBV18 and J is TRBJ1-1, with a weak D call TRBD1 (6 bases). This CDR3 reads CASSPRTDTTEAFF. As DNA, the CDR3 is TGTGCCAGCTCACCGCGGACAGACACGACTGAAGCTTTCTTT.